These 20 T cell receptor beta chains originate from one sample sequenced in a study of B cell selection in AIRE deficiency. Here immunoSEQ multiplex PCR was the method, and the copy in TCRdb shows in-frame clones only, minus some. The sample lists about 22,000 clones, about 94% occurring once. Regulatory T cells were sorted as CD4+CD25hiCD127low/negative. The sample comprised Tregs sorted from PBMCs. The source is a human donor with AIRE deficiency.

V and J are TRBV28 and TRBJ2-7, with D possibly being TRBD1 (6 bases). V was clipped by 6 bases and J by 12 bases, with 15 bases between them. CDR3 length equals 11 residues. Germline CDR1 reads MDHEN; CDR2 reads SYDVKM. CDR3 amino acids: CASSRTGIRYF. The CDR3 coding sequence is TGTGCCAGCAGCCGAACAGGGATCCGGTACTTC.

The chain uses TRBV5-1 and TRBJ2-2; D unresolved. Germline values: CDR1 SGHRS, CDR2 YFSETQ. The V gene lost 2 bases and the J gene lost 4 bases, with 12 bases spanning the gap. This CDR3 has 15 amino acids. CDR3 in amino acids: CASSFSPTSTGELFF. The CDR3 DNA reads as TGCGCCAGCAGCTTCTCTCCAACCAGCACCGGGGAGCTGTTTTTT.

The rearrangement links TRBV19 to TRBJ1-1; maybe TRBD1 (5 bases). The CDR3 spans 19 residues. The germline gives CDR1 LNHDA, CDR2 SQIVND (reference sequence). Trimming cost V 4 bases and J 0 bases, with 24 bases left between them. The CDR3 DNA reads TGTGCCAGTAGTAAAGACGGGGCAGGGCGAGGAGGGTTGAACACTGAAGCTTTCTTT. It yields the protein CASSKDGAGRGGLNTEAFF.

The rearrangement joins TRBV5-4 to TRBJ2-1; D is unresolved. This CDR3 region has 14 residues. V was pared by 0 bases and J by 5 bases, with 9 bases between. CDR1 is SGHNT, CDR2 YYREEE, per germline (reference sequence). CDR3 protein: CASSLGAADNEQFF. In nucleotides, the CDR3 is TGTGCCAGCAGCTTGGGCGCGGCGGACAATGAGCAGTTCTTC.

V and J are TRBV5-4 and TRBJ2-7; TRBD1 or TRBD2 may be the D gene (6 bases each). This CDR3 has 14 residues. Germline V CDR1 and CDR2: SGHNT, YYREEE (reference sequence). Trimming removed 9 bases at V and 1 base at J, with 17 bases between. This CDR3 is CATSWGALSYEQYF. The CDR3 coding sequence is TGTGCCACCTCCTGGGGGGCCTTATCCTACGAGCAGTACTTC.

The chain uses TRBV5-1 and TRBJ2-7; TRBD2 matches at 7 bases. The V gene end was trimmed by 0 bases and the J gene end by 6 bases; junction bases not matched to a gene: 3. Germline values: CDR1 SGHRS, CDR2 YFSETQ. The CDR3 consists of 13 residues. This CDR3 is CASSLERGGEQYF. The CDR3 DNA sequence: TGCGCCAGCAGCTTGGAGCGGGGAGGCGAGCAGTACTTC.

The chain joins TRBV6-5 to TRBJ2-5, with 16 bases aligning to TRBD2. Germline CDR1 MNHEY, CDR2 SVGAGI. CDR3 length: 14 amino acids. With V trimmed by 2 bases and J by 9 bases, 0 bases remained unmatched. The chain's CDR3 is CASSYGTSGRAQYF. For the CDR3, the DNA is TGTGCCAGCAGTTACGGGACTAGCGGGAGGGCCCAGTACTTC.

The rearrangement uses TRBV14 and TRBJ2-1, with TRBD2 matching 11 bases. The length of the CDR3 is 16 residues. V shed 4 bases, J shed 6 bases, and the junction held 8 bases outside the gene matches. Germline lookup yields CDR1 SGHDN and CDR2 FVKESK. Here the CDR3 reads CASSPLASGRINEQFF. For the CDR3, the DNA is TGTGCCAGCAGCCCCCTAGCTAGCGGGAGGATCAATGAGCAGTTCTTC.

The V and J genes are TRBV7-3 and TRBJ2-1; D uncertain. The CDR3 has 15 amino acids. Germline CDR1 SGHTA, CDR2 FQGTGA. Trimming removed 2 bases from V and 0 bases from J, with 8 bases in between. The CDR3 sequence: CASSLGPSSYNEQFF. CDR3 nucleotides: TGTGCCAGCAGCTTAGGACCCAGCTCCTACAATGAGCAGTTCTTC.

V gene TRBV18 combines with J gene TRBJ1-2; D remains ambiguous. CDR1 and CDR2 (germline): KGHSH, LQKENI. This CDR3 region has 12 residues. V shed 6 bases and J shed 5 bases, with 10 bases lying between them. CDR3 nucleotide sequence: TGTGCCAGCTCGCTCGAAGGGTATGGCTACACCTTC. It is translated as CASSLEGYGYTF.

The gene calls are TRBV19 and TRBJ1-4; a weak D match, TRBD1 (5 bases). From germline, CDR1 is LNHDA and CDR2 SQIVND (reference sequence). Trimming removed 5 bases from V and 8 bases from J, with 18 bases in between. CDR3 size: 15 residues. For the CDR3, the DNA is TGTGCCAGTAGTCCGGCCGGGACCGAGGAGGAAAAACTGTTTTTT. Protein: CASSPAGTEEEKLFF.

The genes are TRBV10-3 and TRBJ2-4; the match to TRBD1 covers 8 bases. The CDR3 runs to 16 residues. The ends lost 6 bases at V and 3 bases at J; junction bases unmatched: 10. Germline V gives CDR1 ENHRY, CDR2 SYGVKD. CDR3 amino acids: CAIRAHGQGGKNIQYF. CDR3 bases: TGTGCCATCAGGGCCCATGGACAGGGCGGCAAAAACATTCAGTACTTC.

This chain connects TRBV5-1 to TRBJ1-5; D gene unclear. Germline V CDR1 and CDR2: SGHRS, YFSETQ. The CDR3 covers 16 residues. V shed 4 bases and J shed 5 bases, with 19 bases lying between them. The CDR3 spells CASSPNTGLGYQPQHF. CDR3 nucleotides: TGCGCCAGCAGCCCGAACACCGGCTTGGGGTATCAGCCCCAGCATTTT. Full variable domain (outside the CDR3, taken from reference TRBV5-1 and TRBJ1-5): KAGVTQTPRYLIKTRGQQVTLSCSPISGHRSVSWYQQTPGQGLQFLFEYFSETQRNKGNFPGRFSGRQFSNSRSEMNVSTLELGDSALYLCASSPNTGLGYQPQHFGDGTRLSIL.

V is TRBV19 and J is TRBJ2-5; 7 positions match TRBD1. V was clipped by 6 bases and J by 5 bases; unmatched bases: 6. CDR1 LNHDA and CDR2 SQIVND come from the germline V gene (reference sequence). The CDR3 loop spans 13 amino acids. CDR3 nucleotides: TGTGCCAGTAGCTTTTGGGGACAGGAGACCCAGTACTTC. This sequence encodes CASSFWGQETQYF.

This clone has just one count. The chain is built from TRBV18 and TRBJ2-1; D remains unclear. Germline V gene lookup returns CDR1 KGHSH and CDR2 LQKENI. The CDR3 is 15 amino acids. V lost 1 base, J lost 3 bases, and 10 bases lay in between. The CDR3 coding sequence is TGTGCCAGCTCACCACAAGGCGGAGTCTACAATGAGCAGTTCTTC. It codes for CASSPQGGVYNEQFF.

V and J are TRBV11-3 and TRBJ2-7; D is unresolved. The CDR3 has 13 residues. Germline V gene lookup returns CDR1 SGHNT and CDR2 YENEEA. Trimming removed 2 bases at V and 3 bases at J, with 8 bases between. The CDR3 region is CASSLIFGYEQYF. The CDR3 nucleotides read TGTGCCAGCAGCTTAATCTTCGGCTACGAGCAGTACTTC.

The chain recombines TRBV28 with TRBJ1-1; 7 bases are shared with TRBD1. Trimming took 5 bases from V and 10 from J; bases not matched to a gene: 16. This CDR3 has 15 residues. Germline V gene sequence: CDR1 MDHEN, CDR2 SYDVKM. This CDR3 reads CASSRRQGRYSVAFF. CDR3 bases: TGTGCCAGCAGTCGACGACAGGGACGCTACAGTGTAGCTTTCTTT.

The J gene is TRBJ2-6, the V gene TRBV6-5; no reliable D call. In germline, CDR1 is MNHEY, CDR2 SVGAGI. With 5 bases removed from V and 4 bases from J, the gap between germline ends came to 6 bases. The CDR3 has 13 residues. CDR3 protein: CASSLRGANVLTF. CDR3 nucleotides: TGTGCCAGCAGTCTGCGAGGGGCCAACGTCCTGACTTTC.

This rearrangement joins TRBV29-1 to TRBJ2-2; TRBD1 or TRBD2 may be the D gene (6 bases each). Trimming took off 7 bases at V and 4 bases at J, with 16 bases between the two ends. Germline values: CDR1 SQVTM, CDR2 ANQGSEA. CDR3 length: 14 residues. CDR3 loop: CSARQDGGTGELFF. The DNA of the CDR3 is TGCAGCGCCCGACAGGACGGGGGCACCGGGGAGCTGTTTTTT.

The count of this clone is one. This chain links TRBV4-2 with TRBJ2-1; D remains unclear. The CDR3 has 13 residues. V was cut by 3 bases and J by 10 bases, with 13 bases left in between. Germline CDR1 LGHNA, CDR2 YNFKEQ. Here the CDR3 reads CASSHIKLEEQFF. In DNA form, the CDR3 reads TGTGCCAGCAGCCATATCAAACTGGAAGAGCAGTTCTTC.